The sequence of this T cell receptor (beta chain) was determined in a study of blood T cell repertoires in COVID-19. In the study overall: Spain, Italy and the United States supplied samples that represented acute and convalescent COVID-19.

As processed by the authors: Amplification with reference gene primers provided the estimates of nucleated cell counts. The repertoire was sequenced with immunoSEQ multiplex PCR; TCRdb's copy has only in-frame clones and lacks some. That table furnishes V, J and clone size, whereas the DNA furnished D and trimming. The sample records 650,000 to 800,000 clones, about nine tenths being singletons. The V gene's germline CDR1 is SQVTM and CDR2 ANQGSEA. This CDR3 is 13 amino acids long. Trimming at V came to 4 bases and at J to 4 bases, leaving 6 bases not matched to a gene. This rearrangement joins TRBV29-1 to TRBJ2-7; 8 nucleotides line up with TRBD1. This clonotype was obtained from a woman between 18 and 29 years old with acute or convalescent COVID-19. Sequencing was carried out using peripheral blood. CDR3 residues: CSVVDRVRYEQYF. The CDR3 DNA reads TGCAGCGTTGTGGACAGGGTAAGATACGAGCAGTACTTC.